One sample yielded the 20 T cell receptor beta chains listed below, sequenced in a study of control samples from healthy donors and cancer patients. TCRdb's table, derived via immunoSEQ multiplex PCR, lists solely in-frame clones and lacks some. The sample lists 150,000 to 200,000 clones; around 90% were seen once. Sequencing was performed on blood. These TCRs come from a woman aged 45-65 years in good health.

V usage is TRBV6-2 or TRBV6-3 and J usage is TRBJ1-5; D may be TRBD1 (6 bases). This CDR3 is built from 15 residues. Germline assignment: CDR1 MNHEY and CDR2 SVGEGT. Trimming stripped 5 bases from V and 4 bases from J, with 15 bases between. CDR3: CASSDTQGSNQPQHF. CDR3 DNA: TGTGCCAGCAGTGATACACAGGGATCTAATCAGCCCCAGCATTTT.

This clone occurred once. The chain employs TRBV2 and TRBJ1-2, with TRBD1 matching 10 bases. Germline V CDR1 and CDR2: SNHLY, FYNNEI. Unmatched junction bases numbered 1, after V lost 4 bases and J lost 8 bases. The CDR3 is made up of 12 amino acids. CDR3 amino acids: CASSGTGGGYTF. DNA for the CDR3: TGTGCCAGCAGTGGGACAGGGGGGGGCTACACCTTC.

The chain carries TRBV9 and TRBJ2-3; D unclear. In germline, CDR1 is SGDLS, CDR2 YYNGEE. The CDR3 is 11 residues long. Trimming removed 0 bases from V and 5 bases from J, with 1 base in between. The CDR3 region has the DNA TGTGCCAGCAGCGTAGAAGATACGCAGTATTTT. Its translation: CASSVEDTQYF.

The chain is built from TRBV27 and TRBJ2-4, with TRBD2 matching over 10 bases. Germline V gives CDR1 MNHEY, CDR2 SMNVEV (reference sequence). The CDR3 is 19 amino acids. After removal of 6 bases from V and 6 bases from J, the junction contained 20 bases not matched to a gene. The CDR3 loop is CASSSGLGLAMGGGNIQYF. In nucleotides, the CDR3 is TGTGCCAGCAGCTCGGGACTGGGACTAGCGATGGGGGGAGGAAACATTCAGTACTTC.

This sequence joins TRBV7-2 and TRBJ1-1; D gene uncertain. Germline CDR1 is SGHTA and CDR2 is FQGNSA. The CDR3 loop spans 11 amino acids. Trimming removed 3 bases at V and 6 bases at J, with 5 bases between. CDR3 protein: CASSFVSEAFF. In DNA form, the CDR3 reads TGTGCCAGCAGCTTCGTGTCTGAAGCTTTCTTT.

CDR3 bases: TGTGCCAGCAGGGCCGGGACCGCCTCCTACGAGCAGTACTTC. Amino acid sequence: CASRAGTASYEQYF. The V call is TRBV6-5, the J call TRBJ2-7; the D call may be TRBD1 or TRBD2 (5 bases each). The germline gives CDR1 MNHEY, CDR2 SVGAGI. V was shortened by 6 bases and J by 0 bases, with 12 bases between the two germline ends. The CDR3 length is 14 residues.

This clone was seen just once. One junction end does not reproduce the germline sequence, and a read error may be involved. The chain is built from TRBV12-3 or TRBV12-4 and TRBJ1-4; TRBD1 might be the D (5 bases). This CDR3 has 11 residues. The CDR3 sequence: CASMDNWDLHF. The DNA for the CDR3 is TGTGCCAGCATGGATAACTGGGACCTACATTTT.

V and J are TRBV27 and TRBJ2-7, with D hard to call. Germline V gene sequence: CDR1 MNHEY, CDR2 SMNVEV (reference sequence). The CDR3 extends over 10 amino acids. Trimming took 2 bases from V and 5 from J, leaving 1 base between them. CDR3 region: CASSLHEQYF. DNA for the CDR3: TGTGCCAGCAGTTTACACGAGCAGTACTTC.

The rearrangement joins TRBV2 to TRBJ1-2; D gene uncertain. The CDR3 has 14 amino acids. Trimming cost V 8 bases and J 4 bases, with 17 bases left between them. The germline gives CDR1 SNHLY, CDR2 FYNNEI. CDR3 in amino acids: CASQRSQVIYGYTF. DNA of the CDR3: TGTGCCAGCCAAAGAAGTCAGGTCATCTATGGCTACACCTTC.

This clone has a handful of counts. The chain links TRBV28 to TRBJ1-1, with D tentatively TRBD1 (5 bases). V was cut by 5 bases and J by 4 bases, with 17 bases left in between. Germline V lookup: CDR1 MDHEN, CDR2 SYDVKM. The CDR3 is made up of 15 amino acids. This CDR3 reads CASSPFFGAGTEAFF. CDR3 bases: TGTGCCAGCAGTCCTTTTTTCGGGGCGGGCACTGAAGCTTTCTTT.

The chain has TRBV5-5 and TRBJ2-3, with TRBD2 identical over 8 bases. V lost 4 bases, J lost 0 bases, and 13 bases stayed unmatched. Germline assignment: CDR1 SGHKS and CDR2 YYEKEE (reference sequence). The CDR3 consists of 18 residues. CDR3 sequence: CASSHGNSGIPSTDTQYF. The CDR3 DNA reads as TGTGCCAGCAGCCACGGAAATAGCGGGATACCTAGCACAGATACGCAGTATTTT.

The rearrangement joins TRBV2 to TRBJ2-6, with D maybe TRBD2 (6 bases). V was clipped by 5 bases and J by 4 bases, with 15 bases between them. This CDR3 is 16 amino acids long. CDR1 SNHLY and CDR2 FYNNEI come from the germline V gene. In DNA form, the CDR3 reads TGTGCCAGCAGTAGAGATGCGGGGTCGGGGGCCAACGTCCTGACTTTC. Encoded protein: CASSRDAGSGANVLTF.

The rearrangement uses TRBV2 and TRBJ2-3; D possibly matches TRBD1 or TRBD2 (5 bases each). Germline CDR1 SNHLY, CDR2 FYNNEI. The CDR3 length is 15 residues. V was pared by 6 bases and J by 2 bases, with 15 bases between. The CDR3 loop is CASRPGTGPTDTQYF. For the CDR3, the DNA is TGTGCCAGCAGACCTGGGACCGGACCCACAGATACGCAGTATTTT.

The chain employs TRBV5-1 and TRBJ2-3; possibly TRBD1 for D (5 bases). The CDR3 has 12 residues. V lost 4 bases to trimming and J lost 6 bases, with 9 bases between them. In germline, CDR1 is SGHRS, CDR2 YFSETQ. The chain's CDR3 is CASSMNRDTQYF. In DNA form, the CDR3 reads TGCGCCAGCAGCATGAACAGGGATACGCAGTATTTT.

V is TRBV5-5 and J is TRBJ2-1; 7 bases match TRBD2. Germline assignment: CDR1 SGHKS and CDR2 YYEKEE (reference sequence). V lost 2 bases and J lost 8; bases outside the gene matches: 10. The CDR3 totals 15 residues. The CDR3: CASSFKGREVDEQFF. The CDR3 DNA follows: TGTGCCAGCAGCTTTAAAGGACGGGAGGTGGATGAGCAGTTCTTC. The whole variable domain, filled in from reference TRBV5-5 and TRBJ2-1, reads DAGVTQSPTHLIKTRGQQVTLRCSPISGHKSVSWYQQVLGQGPQFIFQYYEKEERGRGNFPDRFSARQFPNYSSELNVNALLLGDSALYLCASSFKGREVDEQFFGPGTRLTVL.

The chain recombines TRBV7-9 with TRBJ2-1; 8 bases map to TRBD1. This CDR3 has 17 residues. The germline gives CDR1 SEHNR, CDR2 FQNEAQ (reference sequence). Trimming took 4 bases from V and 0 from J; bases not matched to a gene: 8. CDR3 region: CASSSHRGTGSYNEQFF. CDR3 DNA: TGTGCCAGCAGCTCCCACAGGGGGACAGGCTCCTACAATGAGCAGTTCTTC.

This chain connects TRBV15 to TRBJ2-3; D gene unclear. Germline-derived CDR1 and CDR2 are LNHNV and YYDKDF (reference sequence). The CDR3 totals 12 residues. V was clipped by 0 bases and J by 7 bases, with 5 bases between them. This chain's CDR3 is CATSRDSYTQYF. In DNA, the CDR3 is TGTGCCACCAGCAGAGATTCCTATACGCAGTATTTT.

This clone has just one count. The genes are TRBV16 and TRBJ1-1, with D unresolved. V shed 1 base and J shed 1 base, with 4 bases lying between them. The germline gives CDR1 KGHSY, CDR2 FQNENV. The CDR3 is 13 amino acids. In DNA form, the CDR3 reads TGTGCCAGCAGCCAATTCAGGAACACTGAAGCTTTCTTT. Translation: CASSQFRNTEAFF.

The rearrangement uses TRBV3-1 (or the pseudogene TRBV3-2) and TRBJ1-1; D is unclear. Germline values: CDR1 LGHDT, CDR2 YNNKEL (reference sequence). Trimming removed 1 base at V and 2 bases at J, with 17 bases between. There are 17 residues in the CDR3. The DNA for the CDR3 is TGTGCCAGCAGCCAAGTTACGCGGGCCTCCGCTAACACTGAAGCTTTCTTT. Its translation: CASSQVTRASANTEAFF.

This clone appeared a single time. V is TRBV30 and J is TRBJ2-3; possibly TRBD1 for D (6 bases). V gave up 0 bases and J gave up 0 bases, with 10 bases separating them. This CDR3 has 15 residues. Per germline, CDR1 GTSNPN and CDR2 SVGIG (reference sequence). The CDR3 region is CAWSVLGASTDTQYF. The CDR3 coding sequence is TGTGCCTGGAGTGTACTGGGGGCTAGCACAGATACGCAGTATTTT.